This TCR beta chain was profiled in a study of Ad26.COV2.S vaccination and SARS-CoV-2 variants. On the study more broadly: Enrollment placed the donor in the COV1001 Ad26.COV2.S trial arm.

Treatment described: around 19 received Ad26.COV2.S at low or high dose, single or two shots; about 5 received placebo; per-sample allocation not given. Repertoires come from day 63 after the first vaccine or placebo injection. Vaccine was an Ad26 vector expressing Wuhan-strain SARS-CoV-2 spike. Here immunoSEQ multiplex PCR was the method, and the copy in TCRdb shows in-frame clones only, minus some. The sample yields roughly 500,000 clones, 89% seen once. Sequenced material: peripheral blood, taken in a trial of Ad26.COV2.S vaccine versus placebo. The TCR originated in a person between 18 and 65 years old who received the Ad26.COV2.S COVID-19 vaccine or a placebo.

The CDR3 DNA is TGTGCCAGCAGCAAGACAGGGTTCCATGGCTACACCTTC. The encoded protein is CASSKTGFHGYTF. This rearrangement joins TRBV6-2 or TRBV6-3 to TRBJ1-2; TRBD1 matches 7 bases. Germline V gene sequence: CDR1 MNHEY, CDR2 SVGEGT. There are 13 residues in the CDR3. The V and J ends lost 6 bases and 6 bases, in that order; junction bases with no gene match: 7.